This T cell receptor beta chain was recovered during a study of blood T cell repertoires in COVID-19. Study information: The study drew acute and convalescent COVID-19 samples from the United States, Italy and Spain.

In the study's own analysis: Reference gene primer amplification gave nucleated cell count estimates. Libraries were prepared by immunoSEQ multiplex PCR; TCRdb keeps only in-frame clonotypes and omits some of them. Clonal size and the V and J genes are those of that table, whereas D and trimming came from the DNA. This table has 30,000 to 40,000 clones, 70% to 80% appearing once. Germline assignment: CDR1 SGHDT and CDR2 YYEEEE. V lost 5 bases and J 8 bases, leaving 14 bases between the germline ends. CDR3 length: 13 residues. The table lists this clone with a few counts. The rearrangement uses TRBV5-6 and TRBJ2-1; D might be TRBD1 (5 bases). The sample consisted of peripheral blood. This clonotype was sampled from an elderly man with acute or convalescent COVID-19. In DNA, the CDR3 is TGTGCCAGCAGTCGAAACCAGGGCTATGAGCAGTTCTTC. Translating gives CASSRNQGYEQFF.